Listed here are 5 T cell receptor beta chains from one sample, sequenced in a study of T cells in Graves' hyperthyroidism and ophthalmopathy. The source material, RNA transcripts, was used to amplify TCR beta CDR3 regions. The HTBI primer set drove a first-round RT-PCR of the TCR CDR3. TCRdb reprocessed the multiplex PCR reads via MiXCR and lists one record per CDR3 protein. Here the sample spans about 600,000 distinct CDR3 sequences, roughly a sixth being singletons. Material for sequencing was blood. The receptors originated from a woman in her thirties or forties with Graves' ophthalmopathy.

This clonotype was observed at least ten times. The chain employs TRBV2 and TRBJ1-2; D not certain. V was trimmed by 3 bases and J by 3 bases, leaving 5 bases between them. The CDR3 has 12 residues. Germline V gene data show CDR1 as SNHLY and CDR2 as FYNNEI. CDR3 loop: CASSDGYYGYTF. The CDR3 DNA is TGTGCCAGCAGTGACGGATACTATGGCTACACCTTC.

Relative to its sample, this clonotype is medium-sized (0.01 to 0.1%). The V and J genes are TRBV20-1 and TRBJ1-5; 9 bases map to TRBD1. The ends lost 6 bases at V and 6 bases at J; junction bases unmatched: 6. From germline, CDR1 is DFQATT and CDR2 SNEGSKA (reference sequence). The CDR3 runs 13 residues. CDR3 coding DNA: TGCAGTGCGGGACAGGGCGAAAGTCAGCCCCAGCATTTT. Its protein product is CSAGQGESQPQHF.

J is TRBJ2-7 and V is TRBV19; 9 positions match TRBD2. Per germline, CDR1 LNHDA and CDR2 SQIVND (reference sequence). CDR3 length: 15 residues. Trimming took 10 bases from V and 2 from J; bases not matched to a gene: 12. In nucleotides, the CDR3 is TGTGCCACCGACCCGGGACTAGCCTCCACCTACGAGCAGTACTTC. Translation gives CATDPGLASTYEQYF.

The rearrangement uses TRBV7-8 and TRBJ2-5; 7 nucleotides agree with TRBD2. This CDR3 contains 14 residues. Unmatched junction bases numbered 4, after V lost 3 bases and J lost 3 bases. Germline values: CDR1 SGHVS, CDR2 FQNEAQ. The CDR3 DNA reads TGTGCCAGCAGCTTTAGGGGAGGGGAAGAGACCCAGTACTTC. This translates into CASSFRGGEETQYF.

This clonotype was observed many times. The V gene is TRBV2, the J gene TRBJ1-1; D gene unclear. Per germline, CDR1 SNHLY and CDR2 FYNNEI. V gave up 5 bases and J gave up 0 bases, with 10 bases separating them. The CDR3 loop spans 14 amino acids. The CDR3 DNA follows: TGTGCCAGCAGTTTCCAGGCCATGAACACTGAAGCTTTCTTT. The encoded protein is CASSFQAMNTEAFF.